Listed here are 7 T cell receptor beta chains from one sample, sequenced in a study of long-term antiretroviral therapy in people with HIV (dated by TCRdb to the early 2020s). Sequencing of the TRB variable region was done with the immunoSEQ hsTCRB v3.0 assay at survey level resolution. TCRdb carries this immuneACCESS record with in-frame sequences only. Its versions omit some clonotypes, under half of them owing to an unresolved V gene in the studies checked, with the rest unexplained. The sample includes roughly 20,000 clones, with approximately 86% observed a single time. The top ten clones comprise roughly a tenth of the sample. Source: unsorted PBMCs, taken 0.5 years after starting antiretroviral therapy. The receptors derive from a man between 40 and 49 years old with HIV.

There are a few counts of this clone. The chain has TRBV29-1 and TRBJ1-1; a possible D gene is TRBD1 (6 bases). Germline lookup yields CDR1 SQVTM and CDR2 ANQGSEA. This CDR3 has 13 amino acids. Trimming left V 6 bases short and J 4 bases short, with 15 bases between. CDR3 region: CSVTQGSATEAFF. Here the CDR3 DNA reads TGCAGCGTGACACAGGGCTCCGCCACTGAAGCTTTCTTT.

This clone occurred once. The chain combines TRBV4-1 with TRBJ2-1; D may be TRBD2 (5 bases). The CDR3 is made up of 14 amino acids. Deletions cut 0 bases from V and 4 bases from J, with 7 bases between. CDR1 is MGHRA and CDR2 is YSYEKL in the germline V gene. The CDR3 nucleotides are TGCGCCAGCAGCCAAGAGAGGGCGTACAATGAGCAGTTCTTC. This encodes CASSQERAYNEQFF.

The chain combines TRBV7-3 with TRBJ2-3; possibly TRBD2 for D (5 bases). The length of the CDR3 is 12 residues. V was clipped by 4 bases and J by 6 bases, with 8 bases between them. Germline CDR1 is SGHTA and CDR2 is FQGTGA. CDR3 DNA sequence: TGTGCCAGCAGCTCGAGGGCGGATACGCAGTATTTT. This gives the protein CASSSRADTQYF. Full variable domain (remainder filled in from reference TRBV7-3 and TRBJ2-3): GAGVSQTPSNKVTEKGKYVELRCDPISGHTALYWYRQSLGQGPEFLIYFQGTGAADDSGLPNDRFFAVRPEGSVSTLKIQRTERGDSAVYLCASSSRADTQYFGPGTRLTVL.

The V and J genes are TRBV28 and TRBJ2-1; 7 positions agree with TRBD2. Germline V lookup: CDR1 MDHEN, CDR2 SYDVKM. The CDR3 has 12 residues. With V trimmed by 5 bases and J by 16 bases, 11 bases remained unmatched. The CDR3 region has the DNA TGTGCCAGCAGTCTGCAACCGGGAGGAGACTTCTTC. Its translation is CASSLQPGGDFF.

The rearrangement uses TRBV7-3 and TRBJ2-2, with D maybe TRBD2 (5 bases). V lost 5 bases and J lost 4, with 17 bases in between. This CDR3 is 16 amino acids long. Germline lookup yields CDR1 SGHTA and CDR2 FQGTGA. The CDR3 DNA is TGTGCCAGCAGCCCCCGGGGAGTCATAGGCACCGGGGAGCTGTTTTTT. Its protein is CASSPRGVIGTGELFF.

This clone was picked up one time. J is TRBJ2-4 and V is TRBV10-1; D ambiguous. The CDR3 is 16 amino acids. Trimming removed 0 bases at V and 3 bases at J, with 12 bases between. Per germline, CDR1 WNHNN and CDR2 SYGVQD (reference sequence). Here the CDR3 reads CASSESTAWGKNIQYF. In DNA form, the CDR3 reads TGCGCCAGCAGTGAGTCTACAGCCTGGGGCAAAAACATTCAGTACTTC.

This chain links TRBV7-9 with TRBJ1-2, with D unresolved. Germline lookup yields CDR1 SEHNR and CDR2 FQNEAQ (reference sequence). The CDR3 has 14 residues. Trimming pared 0 bases from V and 4 bases from J, leaving 9 bases between. The CDR3 spells CASSLAGRSYGYTF. The CDR3 DNA follows: TGTGCCAGCAGCTTAGCGGGCAGGAGCTATGGCTACACCTTC.